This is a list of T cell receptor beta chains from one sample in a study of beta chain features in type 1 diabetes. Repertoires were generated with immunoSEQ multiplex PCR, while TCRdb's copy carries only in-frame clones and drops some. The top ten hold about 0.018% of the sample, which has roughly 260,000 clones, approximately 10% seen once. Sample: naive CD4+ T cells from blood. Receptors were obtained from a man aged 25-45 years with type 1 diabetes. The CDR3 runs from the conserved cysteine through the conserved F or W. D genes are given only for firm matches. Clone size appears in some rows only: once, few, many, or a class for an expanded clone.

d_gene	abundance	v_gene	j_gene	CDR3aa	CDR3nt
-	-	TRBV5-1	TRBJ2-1	CASSLGPGSYNEQFF	TGCGCCAGCAGCTTGGGGCCGGGGTCCTACAATGAGCAGTTCTTC
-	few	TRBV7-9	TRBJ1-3	CASSFNRGNTIYF	TGTGCCAGCAGCTTTAACAGAGGAAACACCATATATTTT
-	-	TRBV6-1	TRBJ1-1	CASTRGGNTEAFF	TGTGCCAGCACCCGAGGGGGGAACACTGAAGCTTTCTTT
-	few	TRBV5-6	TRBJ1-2	CASSSGAAHGYTF	TGTGCCAGCAGTTCTGGGGCGGCTCATGGCTACACCTTC
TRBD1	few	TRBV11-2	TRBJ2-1	CASSPGTVSGEQFF	TGTGCCAGCAGCCCCGGGACAGTTTCGGGTGAGCAGTTCTTC
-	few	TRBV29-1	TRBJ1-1	CSALKQGYILKISGQNTEAFF	TGCAGCGCGCTGAAACAGGGATACATCCTGAAAATCTCCGGGCAGAACACTGAAGCTTTCTTT
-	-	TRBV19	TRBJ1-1	CASKGVVNTEAFF	TGTGCCAGTAAAGGGGTTGTGAACACTGAAGCTTTCTTT
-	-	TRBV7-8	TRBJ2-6	CASSYDRSSGANVLTF	TGTGCCAGCAGCTATGACAGGAGCTCTGGGGCCAACGTCCTGACTTTC
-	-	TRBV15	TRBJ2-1	CATSRTAQYNEQFF	TGTGCCACCAGCAGGACAGCTCAGTACAATGAGCAGTTCTTC
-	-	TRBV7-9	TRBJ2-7	CASTPGYEQYF	TGTGCCAGCACGCCCGGCTACGAGCAGTACTTC